In its sample, the clone carrying this T cell receptor beta chain was seen many times. Its antigen is unidentified. The sample originates from a study of molecular identifiers for immune sequencing clone quantification. Study-wide findings and caveats: Clones above 20 RNA copies contained over 98% of effector molecules but under 1% of naive ones. Because of identical TCR molecules sharing a barcode, sizes of highly expanded clones could be underestimated.

Sorted naive CD8 T cells were those defined as CD8+CD4-CCR7+CD45RA+. Listed TCR primers and previously described methods were used for bulk TCR libraries. TCRdb processed the PCR reads anew with MiXCR; each CDR3 protein has one entry. The sample carries approximately 680,000 distinct CDR3 sequences, about 25% recorded once. The CDR3 is made up of 15 amino acids. The germline CDR1 and CDR2 sequences are SGHRS and YFSETQ. The ends were cut back, 2 bases at V and 2 bases at J, with 12 bases in the middle. V usage is TRBV5-1 and J usage is TRBJ2-3; D not resolved. The sequence derives from a human donor in good health. Some libraries in this study had Jurkat cell RNA spiked in. The sample comprised naive CD8+ T cells from blood, with Jurkat cell RNA spiked in. Subset of the sample: FACS-sorted CD8+CD4-CCR7+CD45RA+ naive T cells. The CDR3 bases are TGCGCCAGCAGCTTCCTCGACTCGCTCACAGATACGCAGTATTTT. This translates into CASSFLDSLTDTQYF.